This TCR beta chain was obtained from a study of Ad26.COV2.S vaccination and SARS-CoV-2 variants. Study-level background: The donor belonged to the COV1001 Ad26.COV2.S trial arm.

The V and J ends lost 4 bases and 6 bases respectively, with 30 bases between them. The CDR3 spans 20 residues. Germline-derived CDR1 and CDR2 are ENHRY and SYGVKD. The sample's treatment: about 20 received Ad26.COV2.S at low or high dose, single or two shots; 5 received placebo; per-sample allocation not given. Sampling was performed 63 days after the first vaccine or placebo injection. Sequencing used immunoSEQ multiplex PCR; TCRdb keeps in-frame clones, though not all of them. This sample has around 350,000 clones, with approximately 81% found just once. The chain links TRBV10-3 to TRBJ2-2; D might be TRBD1 or TRBD2, each matching 5 bases. The TCR originated in a person aged 18 to 59 who received the Ad26.COV2.S COVID-19 vaccine or a placebo. Sample: peripheral blood, taken in a trial of Ad26.COV2.S vaccine versus placebo. The CDR3 DNA follows: TGTGCCATCAGTGGGCAGGGTAACGAAGGCGGGTCGATTTGGCCCGGGGAGCTGTTTTTT. It specifies CAISGQGNEGGSIWPGELFF.